This T cell receptor beta chain is drawn from a study of beta chain features in type 1 diabetes. The study, taken as a whole, reports: Shorter TCRB CDR3s, moderately but significantly so, marked every one of the four CD4+ subsets in Type 1 diabetes patients.

This clone was observed a few times. Its antigen is not known. Expressed TCRB transcripts were sequenced after all isolated RNA was converted to cDNA. The data were produced by immunoSEQ multiplex PCR, yet TCRdb's version contains in-frame clones alone and is incomplete. The data show 250,000 to 300,000 clones, roughly a quarter seen once. Trimming took off 7 bases at V and 4 bases at J, with 16 bases between the two ends. Germline V lookup: CDR1 SGHTA, CDR2 FQGNSA. This CDR3 contains 14 residues. This sequence originates from a woman aged 30 to 39 with type 1 diabetes. This sequence joins TRBV7-2 and TRBJ2-5; D is perhaps TRBD2 (6 bases). The sequencing sample was made of naive CD4+ T cells from blood. CDR3 sequence reads: CASTINGGLETQYF. CDR3 bases: TGTGCCAGCACCATCAATGGAGGGCTAGAGACCCAGTACTTC.